Sequencing of this T cell receptor beta chain was carried out in a study of long-term antiretroviral therapy in people with HIV. Trimming removed 6 bases from V and 0 bases from J, with 12 bases in between. The CDR3 is 15 residues long. Germline CDR1 and CDR2: MDHEN and SYDVKM. Investigators performed immunoSEQ version v3.0 at survey level. Method: immunoSEQ multiplex PCR; TCRdb's copy keeps in-frame clones and lacks some. The sample has more than 35,000 clones; around 85% are singletons. The chain links TRBV28 to TRBJ1-3, with D perhaps TRBD1 (5 bases). The sample here was unsorted PBMCs, taken 2.2 years after starting antiretroviral therapy. The source of this sequence is a man aged 18-30 years with HIV. In DNA, the CDR3 is TGTGCCAGCAGCCCTCTGGGGCTCTCTGGAAACACCATATATTTT. Protein product: CASSPLGLSGNTIYF.